The 15 T cell receptor beta chains below come from one sample, sequenced in a study of blood T cell repertoires in COVID-19. Using immunoSEQ multiplex PCR, the repertoire was profiled, and TCRdb retains in-frame clones only, with some absent. The data contain about 48,000 clones, around 79% of them singletons. Sequencing used peripheral blood. These receptors all come from a human donor with active or convalescent COVID-19. The donor label of this sample is uncertain.

The chain employs TRBV27 and TRBJ2-7, with 8 nucleotides matching TRBD2. Trimming cost V 7 bases and J 5 bases; bases outside gene matches: 13. The length of the CDR3 is 15 residues. From germline, CDR1 is MNHEY and CDR2 SMNVEV (reference sequence). The CDR3 DNA reads TGTGCCAGCAACTCCCTCGGGGGGGGCGAGGACGAGCAGTACTTC. Translation: CASNSLGGGEDEQYF.

The chain couples TRBV6-2 or TRBV6-3 to TRBJ1-1; 9 bases agree with TRBD1. CDR1 and CDR2 (germline): MNHEY, SVGEGT. After removal of 4 bases from V and 2 bases from J, the junction contained 5 bases not matched to a gene. The CDR3 has 15 residues. For the CDR3, the DNA is TGTGCCAGCAGTTCGGGGGACAGGGCAAACACTGAAGCTTTCTTT. Protein product: CASSSGDRANTEAFF.

Only a few counts were recorded for this clone. The chain recombines TRBV5-8 with TRBJ1-5; 9 positions match TRBD1. Per germline, CDR1 SGHTS and CDR2 YDEGEE. The CDR3 extends over 16 amino acids. With 3 bases clipped from V and 6 bases from J, the junction kept 10 bases outside the gene matches. The chain's CDR3 is CASSSKTGGYAQPQHF. The CDR3 bases are TGTGCCAGCAGCTCTAAAACAGGGGGCTACGCTCAGCCCCAGCATTTT.

In DNA form, the CDR3 reads TGTGCTAGTGGTCTTAGCGGGAGCTCCTACAATGAGCAGTTCTTC. This gives the protein CASGLSGSSYNEQFF. This chain connects TRBV12-5 to TRBJ2-1; 9 bases map to TRBD2. This CDR3 has 15 amino acids. Losses at the gene ends were 5 bases for V and 0 bases for J; bases not matched to a gene: 2. CDR1 is LGHNT, CDR2 FRNRAP, per germline. Looking up the rest from reference TRBV12-5 and TRBJ2-1 gives the full variable domain: DARVTQTPRHKVTEMGQEVTMRCQPILGHNTVFWYRQTMMQGLELLAYFRNRAPLDDSGMPKDRFSAEMPDATLATLKIQPSEPRDSAVYFCASGLSGSSYNEQFFGPGTRLTVL.

The chain couples TRBV5-1 to TRBJ2-3, with a weak D call TRBD2 (6 bases). The V and J ends lost 2 bases and 0 bases respectively, with 7 bases between them. Germline V lookup: CDR1 SGHRS, CDR2 YFSETQ. This CDR3 spans 14 amino acids. CDR3 residues: CASSFGTSTDTQYF. CDR3 nucleotides: TGCGCCAGCAGCTTCGGGACTAGCACAGATACGCAGTATTTT.

The chain links TRBV5-1 to TRBJ2-2; TRBD2 agrees at 12 bases. Germline V gene sequence: CDR1 SGHRS, CDR2 YFSETQ. After removal of 0 bases from V and 6 bases from J, the junction contained 3 bases not matched to a gene. The CDR3 covers 16 residues. This CDR3 reads CASSLAGTSGSGELFF. The CDR3 coding sequence is TGCGCCAGCAGCTTGGCCGGGACTAGCGGGTCCGGGGAGCTGTTTTTT. The complete variable domain, with remaining parts taken from reference TRBV5-1 and TRBJ2-2, reads KAGVTQTPRYLIKTRGQQVTLSCSPISGHRSVSWYQQTPGQGLQFLFEYFSETQRNKGNFPGRFSGRQFSNSRSEMNVSTLELGDSALYLCASSLAGTSGSGELFFGEGSRLTVL.

The J gene is TRBJ2-5, the V gene TRBV15; 7 nucleotides match TRBD2. The CDR3 runs to 16 residues. The trim removed 0 bases at V and 2 bases at J, leaving 6 bases unmatched. Per germline, CDR1 LNHNV and CDR2 YYDKDF (reference sequence). The chain's CDR3 is CATSREGGTLQETQYF. In DNA form, the CDR3 reads TGTGCCACCAGCAGAGAGGGGGGGACTCTTCAAGAGACCCAGTACTTC.

This chain connects TRBV9 to TRBJ2-1; TRBD2 agrees at 7 bases. The CDR3 spans 16 residues. V trimming: 4 bases; J trimming: 5 bases; junction bases outside the gene matches: 12. Germline V gene sequence: CDR1 SGDLS, CDR2 YYNGEE. DNA for the CDR3: TGTGCCAGCAGCCCCTACCTGGGGGGGATAAACAATGAGCAGTTCTTC. Translated: CASSPYLGGINNEQFF.

V gene TRBV6-6 combines with J gene TRBJ2-2; D is possibly TRBD1 (6 bases). Trimming pared 10 bases from V and 1 base from J, leaving 16 bases between. This CDR3 is built from 15 residues. CDR1 and CDR2 from the germline V gene are MNHNY and SVGAGI (reference sequence). The CDR3 region is CAIPSGTRNTGELFF. The CDR3 nucleotides are TGTGCCATACCCTCCGGGACAAGGAACACCGGGGAGCTGTTTTTT.

This rearrangement joins TRBV7-3 to TRBJ2-2, with TRBD2 matching 11 bases. This CDR3 spans 15 amino acids. Germline V gene data show CDR1 as SGHTA and CDR2 as FQGTGA. The ends lost 5 bases at V and 4 bases at J; junction bases unmatched: 3. This CDR3 is CASSTSGRGTGELFF. The CDR3 DNA reads as TGTGCCAGCAGCACTAGCGGGAGAGGCACCGGGGAGCTGTTTTTT.

V usage is TRBV7-7 and J usage is TRBJ1-4; D is unclear. Trimming left V 1 base short and J 4 bases short, with 10 bases between. Germline lookup yields CDR1 SSHAT and CDR2 FNYEAQ (reference sequence). The CDR3 is made up of 15 amino acids. CDR3 in DNA: TGTGCCAGCAGCTTAGAAGGAGGAAGTAATGAAAAACTGTTTTTT. Translated, it gives CASSLEGGSNEKLFF. The entire variable domain, with the rest obtained from reference TRBV7-7 and TRBJ1-4, is as follows: GAGVSQSPRYKVTKRGQDVTLRCDPISSHATLYWYQQALGQGPEFLTYFNYEAQPDKSGLPSDRFSAERPEGSISTLTIQRTEQRDSAMYRCASSLEGGSNEKLFFGSGTQLSVL.

The chain uses TRBV7-3 and TRBJ1-5; D unclear. V lost 2 bases and J lost 6, with 8 bases in between. Germline V CDR1 and CDR2: SGHTA, FQGTGA. This CDR3 has 13 residues. CDR3 loop: CASSLDGRQPQHF. The CDR3 DNA reads as TGTGCCAGCAGCTTAGATGGGCGTCAGCCCCAGCATTTT.

This clone was seen many times. The chain links TRBV29-1 to TRBJ2-1; 9 bases fit TRBD1. The CDR3 consists of 14 residues. The J segment lost 5 bases and the V segment lost 2 bases, leaving 4 bases of the junction unmatched. Germline assignment: CDR1 SQVTM and CDR2 ANQGSEA. The CDR3 sequence is CSVETGQGDNEQFF. The CDR3 DNA reads as TGCAGCGTTGAAACGGGACAGGGAGACAATGAGCAGTTCTTC.

This clone was seen only once. V gene TRBV2 combines with J gene TRBJ1-5; D gene ambiguous. Trimming pared 3 bases from V and 4 bases from J, leaving 10 bases between. This CDR3 is 14 amino acids long. CDR1 and CDR2 (germline): SNHLY, FYNNEI. The CDR3 spells CASSDLTENQPQHF. The CDR3 nucleotides read TGTGCCAGCAGTGATCTAACGGAGAATCAGCCCCAGCATTTT.

The chain is built from TRBV11-2 and TRBJ2-7; no clear D gene. Germline lookup yields CDR1 SGHAT and CDR2 FQNNGV. V dropped 7 bases and J dropped 0 bases, with 13 bases sitting between them. The length of the CDR3 is 14 residues. CDR3: CASTLRVSSYEQYF. For the CDR3, the DNA is TGTGCCAGCACCCTTCGAGTGAGCTCCTACGAGCAGTACTTC.